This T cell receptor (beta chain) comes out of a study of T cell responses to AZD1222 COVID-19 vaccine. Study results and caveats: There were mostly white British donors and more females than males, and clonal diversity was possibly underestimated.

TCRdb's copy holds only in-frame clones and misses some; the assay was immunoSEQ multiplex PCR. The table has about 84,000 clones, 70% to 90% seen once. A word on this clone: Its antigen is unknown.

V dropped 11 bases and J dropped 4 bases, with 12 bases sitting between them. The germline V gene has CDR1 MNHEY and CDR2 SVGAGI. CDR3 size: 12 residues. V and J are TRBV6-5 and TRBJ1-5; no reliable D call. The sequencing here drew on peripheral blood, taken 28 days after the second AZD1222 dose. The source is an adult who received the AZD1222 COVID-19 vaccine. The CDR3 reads CASSNDNQPQHF. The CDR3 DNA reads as TGTGCCTCTAGTAATGATAATCAGCCCCAGCATTTT.